Listed below are T cell receptor beta chains from one sample, sequenced in a study of blood T cell repertoires in COVID-19. Measured with immunoSEQ multiplex PCR; TCRdb has only the in-frame clones, and not every one. The sample shows about 170,000 clones, approximately 90% of them seen only once. Sequencing was performed on peripheral blood. These receptors came from a man aged 25 to 40 with COVID-19, enrolled during active disease. The CDR3 runs from the conserved cysteine through the conserved F or W. A D gene is named only where the DNA matches it firmly. Not every row has a clone size; where given, it reads once, few, many or a size class.

clone_size j_call d_call v_call cdr3_aa cdr3_nt
once TRBJ2-7 TRBD2 TRBV6-2/TRBV6-3 CASSPVWEGYYEQYF TGTGCCAGCAGCCCCGTGTGGGAGGGATACTACGAGCAGTACTTC
NA TRBJ2-3 TRBD2 TRBV14 CASSQGLAVSTDTQYF TGTGCCAGCAGCCAAGGACTAGCGGTCAGCACAGATACGCAGTATTTT
NA TRBJ1-4 TRBD1 TRBV18 CASSPGTGNEKLFF TGTGCCAGCTCCCCCGGGACAGGGAATGAAAAACTGTTTTTT
NA TRBJ2-7 NA TRBV19 CASSIGTGSYEQYF TGTGCCAGTAGTATAGGAACAGGCTCCTACGAGCAGTACTTC
NA TRBJ1-1 NA TRBV6-5 CASSYSTTGNTEAFF TGTGCCAGCAGTTACAGTACGACGGGGAACACTGAAGCTTTCTTT
NA TRBJ1-2 NA TRBV6-5 CATGAREGLGYTF TGTGCCACGGGGGCCAGGGAGGGACTGGGCTACACCTTC
NA TRBJ2-1 TRBD1 TRBV14 CASSQRQGGAEQFF TGTGCCAGCAGCCAACGACAGGGGGGGGCTGAGCAGTTCTTC
NA TRBJ1-1 TRBD1 TRBV2 CASSQGQGGMNTEAFF TGTGCCAGCAGCCAGGGACAGGGTGGGATGAACACTGAAGCTTTCTTT
few TRBJ2-2 TRBD2 TRBV30 CAWGGLAGSPSTGELFF TGTGCCTGGGGGGGACTAGCGGGGTCCCCCAGCACCGGGGAGCTGTTTTTT
once TRBJ1-1 NA TRBV6-5 CASRGGQPNTEAFF TGTGCCAGCAGAGGCGGGCAACCGAACACTGAAGCTTTCTTT
NA TRBJ1-5 NA TRBV23-1 CATPGGTGSGGNQPQHF TGCGCCACCCCAGGCGGCACGGGCAGCGGAGGCAATCAGCCTCAGCATTTT
NA TRBJ2-1 TRBD1 TRBV4-1 CASSQTGGDEQFF TGCGCCAGCAGCCAAACAGGGGGAGATGAGCAGTTCTTC
NA TRBJ2-3 NA TRBV5-1 CASSSGGASFTDTQYF TGCGCCAGCAGCTCTGGGGGGGCCTCTTTCACAGATACGCAGTATTTT
once TRBJ2-1 NA TRBV19 CASSTGGKLSSYNEQFF TGTGCCAGTAGTACAGGGGGGAAACTAAGCTCCTACAATGAGCAGTTCTTC
NA TRBJ1-1 NA TRBV3-1/TRBV3-2 CASSRRRSTEAFF TGTGCCAGCAGCCGGAGGCGGAGCACTGAAGCTTTCTTT
NA TRBJ2-7 NA TRBV18 CASSPGNPYEQYF TGTGCCAGCTCACCAGGCAATCCCTACGAGCAGTACTTC
NA TRBJ2-7 NA TRBV7-9 CASSLGVRGQGNEQYF TGTGCCAGCAGCTTAGGGGTAAGGGGTCAGGGCAACGAGCAGTACTTC
few TRBJ2-7 TRBD2 TRBV24-1 CATGRLAGDSYEQYF TGTGCCACCGGTCGACTAGCGGGGGACTCCTACGAGCAGTACTTC
NA TRBJ2-7 TRBD1 TRBV6-6 CASSYSGQGHSYEQYF TGTGCCAGCAGTTACTCGGGACAGGGGCATTCCTACGAGCAGTACTTC
NA TRBJ1-2 TRBD1 TRBV7-2 CASSRGQGESGYTF TGTGCCAGCAGCCGGGGACAGGGGGAGAGTGGCTACACCTTC
NA TRBJ2-5 NA TRBV7-2 CASSSQVSPPGAQYF TGTGCCAGCAGCTCTCAGGTGTCTCCCCCAGGGGCCCAGTACTTC
NA TRBJ2-4 TRBD1 TRBV28 CASSPGTGHFIQYF TGTGCCAGCAGTCCCGGGACAGGCCATTTCATTCAGTACTTC
NA TRBJ1-5 NA TRBV11-2 CASSLASQQPQHF TGTGCCAGCAGCTTAGCATCCCAACAGCCCCAGCATTTT
NA TRBJ2-2 TRBD1 TRBV6-2/TRBV6-3 CASSRGQVNTGELFF TGTGCCAGCAGCCGCGGACAGGTCAACACCGGGGAGCTGTTTTTT
NA TRBJ2-7 NA TRBV10-3 CAINKDSPSSYEQYF TGTGCCATCAATAAGGACAGTCCTAGCTCCTACGAGCAGTACTTC
NA TRBJ2-5 TRBD1 TRBV5-1 CASSPDGTVAETQYF TGCGCCAGCAGCCCCGATGGGACAGTGGCAGAGACCCAGTACTTC
NA TRBJ1-4 NA TRBV18 CASSPPGRDTGEKLFF TGTGCCAGCTCACCACCTGGGAGGGATACTGGTGAAAAACTGTTTTTT
NA TRBJ1-4 TRBD1 TRBV10-1 CASSDPTGGGEKLFF TGCGCCAGCAGTGACCCCACAGGGGGTGGCGAAAAACTGTTTTTT
NA TRBJ1-2 NA TRBV6-5 CASRTSGNYGYTF TGTGCCAGCAGAACTAGCGGTAACTATGGCTACACCTTC
NA TRBJ1-2 TRBD1 TRBV27 CASSWTGSGSGGYTF TGTGCCAGCAGTTGGACAGGGTCAGGGTCGGGTGGCTACACCTTC
NA TRBJ1-6 NA TRBV5-1 CASSIAENNSPLHF TGCGCCAGCAGCATAGCAGAGAATAATTCACCCCTCCACTTT
NA TRBJ1-5 NA TRBV21-1 CASSSPTGLSNQPQHF TGTGCCAGCAGCAGCCCGACGGGACTCAGCAATCAGCCCCAGCATTTT
NA TRBJ1-1 TRBD1 TRBV6-2/TRBV6-3 CASSWRQGRTEAFF TGTGCCAGCAGTTGGAGACAGGGGAGAACTGAAGCTTTCTTT
NA TRBJ1-2 NA TRBV5-6 CASSGRVRGGYTF TGTGCCAGCAGCGGGAGGGTCCGAGGAGGCTACACCTTC
NA TRBJ1-6 NA TRBV4-2 CASSQADGRSSYNSPLHF TGTGCCAGCAGCCAAGCCGACGGGAGGAGCTCCTATAATTCACCCCTCCACTTT
NA TRBJ2-7 NA TRBV7-2 CASSTTGQSYEQYF TGTGCCAGCAGCACGACTGGACAATCCTACGAGCAGTACTTC
NA TRBJ1-2 NA TRBV5-1 CASSFNSANSGYTF TGCGCCAGCAGCTTCAACAGTGCTAATAGTGGCTACACCTTC
NA TRBJ2-1 TRBD2 TRBV4-2 CASSQAEPSGSLSSYNEQFF TGTGCCAGCAGCCAAGCGGAACCTAGCGGGAGCCTCAGCTCCTACAATGAGCAGTTCTTC
NA TRBJ2-4 TRBD1 TRBV4-2 CASSQGTGGLAKNIQYF TGTGCCAGCAGCCAGGGGACAGGGGGATTAGCCAAAAACATTCAGTACTTC
NA TRBJ2-3 TRBD2 TRBV2 CASKVAGGSTDTQYF TGTGCCAGCAAAGTTGCGGGGGGTTCAACAGATACGCAGTATTTT
NA TRBJ2-7 TRBD2 TRBV28 CASSFIGLAGVNEQYF TGTGCCAGCAGTTTTATCGGACTAGCGGGAGTAAACGAGCAGTACTTC
NA TRBJ1-5 TRBD1 TRBV30 CAWRGSGRGYQPQHF TGTGCCTGGAGAGGATCGGGCAGGGGGTATCAGCCCCAGCATTTT
NA TRBJ2-7 TRBD1 TRBV27 CASSSSPGQYYEQYF TGTGCCAGCAGTTCCTCACCGGGACAGTACTACGAGCAGTACTTC
once TRBJ2-1 NA TRBV6-2/TRBV6-3 CASSFGTFIPGHHNEQFF TGTGCCAGCAGTTTCGGGACTTTCATTCCCGGCCACCACAATGAGCAGTTCTTC
many TRBJ2-2 TRBD2 TRBV19 CASSSLAGAGELFF TGTGCCAGTAGTAGCCTAGCGGGAGCCGGGGAGCTGTTTTTT
once TRBJ1-1 NA TRBV18 CASSPVGANTEAFF TGTGCCAGCTCACCGGTTGGGGCGAACACTGAAGCTTTCTTT
NA TRBJ2-1 NA TRBV4-3 CASSQDLPLRNEQFF TGCGCCAGCAGCCAAGATCTACCCTTGAGGAATGAGCAGTTCTTC
NA TRBJ2-5 NA TRBV5-1 CASSSGSAAQETQYF TGCGCCAGCAGCAGCGGCTCGGCCGCCCAAGAGACCCAGTACTTC
NA TRBJ2-1 NA TRBV21-1 CASSKGPLSRGSSYNEQFF TGTGCCAGCAGCAAAGGGCCCCTCTCCCGGGGGAGCTCCTACAATGAGCAGTTCTTC
NA TRBJ2-6 TRBD1 TRBV11-2 CASSPPTGDYSTGANVLTF TGTGCCAGCAGCCCCCCGACAGGGGATTACTCTACTGGGGCCAACGTCCTGACTTTC
NA TRBJ2-2 NA TRBV11-3 CASSFEVPGELFF TGTGCCAGCAGCTTCGAGGTACCCGGGGAGCTGTTTTTT
NA TRBJ1-6 NA TRBV7-2 CASSLLGVNSPLHF TGTGCCAGCAGCTTATTAGGAGTGAATTCACCCCTCCACTTT
NA TRBJ2-7 TRBD2 TRBV2 CASSDLAGEDLYEQYF TGTGCCAGCAGTGATCTAGCGGGGGAGGATCTCTACGAGCAGTACTTC
NA TRBJ2-7 NA TRBV4-3 CASSRYRDPLYEQYF TGCGCCAGCAGCCGATACAGGGACCCCCTCTACGAGCAGTACTTC
NA TRBJ1-3 NA TRBV18 CASSPPTGRGNTIYF TGTGCCAGCTCACCACCGACGGGAAGGGGAAACACCATATATTTT
NA TRBJ2-3 NA TRBV18 CASSRGPSGTDTQYF TGTGCCAGCTCACGTGGTCCTAGCGGCACAGATACGCAGTATTTT
once TRBJ2-5 NA TRBV9 CASSAGRGDQETQYF TGTGCCAGCAGCGCCGGGAGAGGGGACCAAGAGACCCAGTACTTC
NA TRBJ2-7 NA TRBV6-5 CASSYSVTYEQYF TGTGCCAGCAGTTACTCTGTAACCTACGAGCAGTACTTC
NA TRBJ2-3 TRBD2 TRBV24-1 CATSDRFSGRAGTDTQYF TGTGCCACCAGTGATCGGTTTAGCGGGAGGGCCGGCACAGATACGCAGTATTTT
NA TRBJ2-7 NA TRBV4-3 CASSPGYGSYEQYF TGCGCCAGCAGCCCGGGGTATGGTAGCTACGAGCAGTACTTC